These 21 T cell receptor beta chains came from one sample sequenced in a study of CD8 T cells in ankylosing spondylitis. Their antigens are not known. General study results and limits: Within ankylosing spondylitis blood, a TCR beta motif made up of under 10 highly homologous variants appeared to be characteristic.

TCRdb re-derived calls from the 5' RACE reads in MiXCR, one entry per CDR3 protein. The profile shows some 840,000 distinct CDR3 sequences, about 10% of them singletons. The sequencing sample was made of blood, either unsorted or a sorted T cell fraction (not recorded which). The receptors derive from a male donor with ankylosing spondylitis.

CDR3 loop: CASRGQASGNSPLHF. In DNA, the CDR3 is TGTGCCAGCAGGGGCCAAGCAAGCGGTAATTCACCCCTCCACTTT. The chain combines TRBV12-3 or TRBV12-4 with TRBJ1-6; D unclear. V was trimmed by 6 bases and J by 6 bases, leaving 15 bases between them. The CDR3 runs to 15 residues.

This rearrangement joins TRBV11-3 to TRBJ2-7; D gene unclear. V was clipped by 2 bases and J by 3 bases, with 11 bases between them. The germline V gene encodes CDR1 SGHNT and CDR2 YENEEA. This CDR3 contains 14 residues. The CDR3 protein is CASSLTGQIYEQYF. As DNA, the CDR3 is TGTGCCAGCAGCTTAACCGGGCAGATCTACGAGCAGTACTTC.

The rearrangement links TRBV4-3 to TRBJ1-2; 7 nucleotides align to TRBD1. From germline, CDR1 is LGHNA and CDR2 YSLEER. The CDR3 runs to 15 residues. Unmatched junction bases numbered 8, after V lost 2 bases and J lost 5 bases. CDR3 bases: TGCGCCAGCAGCCAAAACAGGGGATATGGTTATGGCTACACCTTC. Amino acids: CASSQNRGYGYGYTF.

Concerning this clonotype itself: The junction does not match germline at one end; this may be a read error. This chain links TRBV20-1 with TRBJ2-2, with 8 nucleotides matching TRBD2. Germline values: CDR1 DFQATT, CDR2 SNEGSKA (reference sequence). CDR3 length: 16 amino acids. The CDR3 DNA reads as TGCAGTGCTAGAACCACAGCGGGGGCGAAAACCGGGGAGCTGTTTTTT. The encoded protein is CSARTTAGAKTGELFF.

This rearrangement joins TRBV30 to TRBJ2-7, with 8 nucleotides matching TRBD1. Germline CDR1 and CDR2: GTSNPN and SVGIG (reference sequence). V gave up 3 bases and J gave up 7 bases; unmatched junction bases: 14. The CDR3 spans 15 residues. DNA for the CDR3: TGTGCCTGGAGCGACCCCAGACGACAGGGGCTGGAGCAGTACTTC. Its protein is CAWSDPRRQGLEQYF.

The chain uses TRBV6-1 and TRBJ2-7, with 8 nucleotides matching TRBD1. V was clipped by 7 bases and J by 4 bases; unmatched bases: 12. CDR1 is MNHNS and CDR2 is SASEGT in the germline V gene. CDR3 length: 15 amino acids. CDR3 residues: CASNPLAGGRYEQYF. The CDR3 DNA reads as TGTGCCAGCAACCCCCTGGCAGGGGGCAGGTACGAGCAGTACTTC.

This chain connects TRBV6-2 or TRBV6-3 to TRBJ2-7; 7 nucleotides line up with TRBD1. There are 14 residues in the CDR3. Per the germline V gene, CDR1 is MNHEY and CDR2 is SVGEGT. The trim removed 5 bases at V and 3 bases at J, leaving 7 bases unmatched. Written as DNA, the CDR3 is TGTGCCAGCAGTCCGGGACAGCCCGACTACGAGCAGTACTTC. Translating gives CASSPGQPDYEQYF.

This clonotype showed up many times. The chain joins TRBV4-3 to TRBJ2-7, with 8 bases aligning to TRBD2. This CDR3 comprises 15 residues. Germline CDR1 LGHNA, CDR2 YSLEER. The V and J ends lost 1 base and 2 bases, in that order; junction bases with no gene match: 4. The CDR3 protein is CASSQGLALTYEQYF. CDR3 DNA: TGCGCCAGCAGCCAAGGACTAGCGCTTACCTACGAGCAGTACTTC.

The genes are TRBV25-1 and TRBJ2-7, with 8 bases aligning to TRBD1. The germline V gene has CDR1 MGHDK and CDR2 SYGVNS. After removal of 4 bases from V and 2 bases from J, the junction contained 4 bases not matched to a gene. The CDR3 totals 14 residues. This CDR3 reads CASSARQGPYEQYF. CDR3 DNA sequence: TGTGCCAGCAGTGCAAGACAGGGGCCCTACGAGCAGTACTTC.

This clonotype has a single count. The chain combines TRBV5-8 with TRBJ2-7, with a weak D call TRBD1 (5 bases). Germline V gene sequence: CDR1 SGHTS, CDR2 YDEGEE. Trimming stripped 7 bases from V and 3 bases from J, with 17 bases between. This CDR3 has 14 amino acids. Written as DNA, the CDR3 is TGTGCCAGCGGCCCAAGTCTCAGGGTCTACGAGCAGTACTTC. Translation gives CASGPSLRVYEQYF. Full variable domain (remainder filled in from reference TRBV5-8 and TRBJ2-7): EAGVTQSPTHLIKTRGQQATLRCSPISGHTSVYWYQQALGLGLQFLLWYDEGEERNRGNFPPRFSGRQFPNYSSELNVNALELEDSALYLCASGPSLRVYEQYFGPGTRLTVT.

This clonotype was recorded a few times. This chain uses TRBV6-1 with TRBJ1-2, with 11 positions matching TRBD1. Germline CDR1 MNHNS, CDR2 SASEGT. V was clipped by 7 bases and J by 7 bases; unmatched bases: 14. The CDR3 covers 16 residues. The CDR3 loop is CASKNPGQGERSGYTF. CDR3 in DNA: TGTGCCAGCAAAAACCCGGGACAGGGGGAAAGAAGTGGCTACACCTTC.

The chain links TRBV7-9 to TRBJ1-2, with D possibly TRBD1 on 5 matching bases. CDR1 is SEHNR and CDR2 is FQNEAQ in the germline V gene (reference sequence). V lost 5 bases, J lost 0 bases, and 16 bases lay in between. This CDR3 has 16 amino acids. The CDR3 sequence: CASSSLWGEANYGYTF. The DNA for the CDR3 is TGTGCCAGCAGCAGCCTTTGGGGGGAAGCTAACTATGGCTACACCTTC. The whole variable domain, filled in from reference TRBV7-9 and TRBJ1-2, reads DTGVSQNPRHKITKRGQNVTFRCDPISEHNRLYWYRQTLGQGPEFLTYFQNEAQLEKSRLLSDRFSAERPKGSFSTLEIQRTEQGDSAMYLCASSSLWGEANYGYTFGSGTRLTVV.

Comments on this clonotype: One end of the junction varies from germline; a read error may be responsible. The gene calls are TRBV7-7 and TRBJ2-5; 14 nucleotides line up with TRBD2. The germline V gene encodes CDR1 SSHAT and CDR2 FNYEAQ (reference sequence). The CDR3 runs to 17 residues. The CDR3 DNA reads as TGTGCTAGCAGCGGACTAGCGGGGGGAATGATCCAAGAGACCCAGTACTTC. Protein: CASSGLAGGMIQETQYF.

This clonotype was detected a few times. The CDR3 DNA sequence: TGTGCCAGCAGTTTATGGGGCGAATTAAGCTCCTACAATGAGCAGTTCTTC. This translates into CASSLWGELSSYNEQFF. J is TRBJ2-1 and V is TRBV28; D is uncertain. Per germline, CDR1 MDHEN and CDR2 SYDVKM. The CDR3 runs to 17 residues. The V end was cut by 0 bases, the J end by 0 bases, with 12 bases between. The whole variable domain, remainder taken from reference TRBV28 and TRBJ2-1, is DVKVTQSSRYLVKRTGEKVFLECVQDMDHENMFWYRQDPGLGLRLIYFSYDVKMKEKGDIPEGYSVSREKKERFSLILESASTNQTSMYLCASSLWGELSSYNEQFFGPGTRLTVL.

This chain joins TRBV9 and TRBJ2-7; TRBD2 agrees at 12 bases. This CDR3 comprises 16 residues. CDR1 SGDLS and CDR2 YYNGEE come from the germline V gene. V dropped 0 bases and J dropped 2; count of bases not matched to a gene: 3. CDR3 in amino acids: CASSVAGLAGPYEQYF. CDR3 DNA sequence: TGTGCCAGCAGCGTAGCAGGACTAGCGGGACCCTACGAGCAGTACTTC.

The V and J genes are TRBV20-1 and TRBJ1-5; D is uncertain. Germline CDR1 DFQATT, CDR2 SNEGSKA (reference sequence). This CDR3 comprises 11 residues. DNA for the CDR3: TGCAGCTACGGCATCAATCAGCCCCAGCATTTT. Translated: CSYGINQPQHF.

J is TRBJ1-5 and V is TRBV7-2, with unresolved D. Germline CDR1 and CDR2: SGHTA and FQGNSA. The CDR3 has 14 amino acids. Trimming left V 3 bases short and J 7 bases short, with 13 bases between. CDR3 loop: CASSFIKGIQPQHF. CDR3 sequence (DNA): TGTGCCAGCAGCTTCATTAAGGGAATCCAGCCCCAGCATTTT.

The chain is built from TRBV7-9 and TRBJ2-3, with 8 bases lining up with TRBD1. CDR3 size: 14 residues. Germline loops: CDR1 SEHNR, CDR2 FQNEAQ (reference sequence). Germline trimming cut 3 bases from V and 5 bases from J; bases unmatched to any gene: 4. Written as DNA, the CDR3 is TGTGCCAGCAGCTTGGACAGGGTTGAAGATACGCAGTATTTT. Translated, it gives CASSLDRVEDTQYF.

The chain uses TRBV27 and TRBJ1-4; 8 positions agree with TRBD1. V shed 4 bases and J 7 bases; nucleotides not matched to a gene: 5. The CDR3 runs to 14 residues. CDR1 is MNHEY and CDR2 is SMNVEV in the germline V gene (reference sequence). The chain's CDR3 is CASSSRGRGEKLFF. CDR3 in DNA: TGTGCCAGCAGTTCCAGGGGGCGAGGTGAAAAACTGTTTTTT.

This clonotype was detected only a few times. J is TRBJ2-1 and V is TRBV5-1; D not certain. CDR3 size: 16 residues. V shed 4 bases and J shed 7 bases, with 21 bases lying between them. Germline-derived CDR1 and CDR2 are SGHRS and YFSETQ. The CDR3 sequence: CASSKSLTESQNEQFF. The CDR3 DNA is TGCGCCAGCAGCAAGAGCCTAACGGAGAGTCAGAATGAGCAGTTCTTC.

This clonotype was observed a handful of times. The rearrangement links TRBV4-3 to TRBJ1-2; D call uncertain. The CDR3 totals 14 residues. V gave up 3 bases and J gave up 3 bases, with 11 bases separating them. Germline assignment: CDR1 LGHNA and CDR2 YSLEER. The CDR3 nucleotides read TGCGCCAGCAGCCACGACACAGTGGACTATGGCTACACCTTC. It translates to CASSHDTVDYGYTF.